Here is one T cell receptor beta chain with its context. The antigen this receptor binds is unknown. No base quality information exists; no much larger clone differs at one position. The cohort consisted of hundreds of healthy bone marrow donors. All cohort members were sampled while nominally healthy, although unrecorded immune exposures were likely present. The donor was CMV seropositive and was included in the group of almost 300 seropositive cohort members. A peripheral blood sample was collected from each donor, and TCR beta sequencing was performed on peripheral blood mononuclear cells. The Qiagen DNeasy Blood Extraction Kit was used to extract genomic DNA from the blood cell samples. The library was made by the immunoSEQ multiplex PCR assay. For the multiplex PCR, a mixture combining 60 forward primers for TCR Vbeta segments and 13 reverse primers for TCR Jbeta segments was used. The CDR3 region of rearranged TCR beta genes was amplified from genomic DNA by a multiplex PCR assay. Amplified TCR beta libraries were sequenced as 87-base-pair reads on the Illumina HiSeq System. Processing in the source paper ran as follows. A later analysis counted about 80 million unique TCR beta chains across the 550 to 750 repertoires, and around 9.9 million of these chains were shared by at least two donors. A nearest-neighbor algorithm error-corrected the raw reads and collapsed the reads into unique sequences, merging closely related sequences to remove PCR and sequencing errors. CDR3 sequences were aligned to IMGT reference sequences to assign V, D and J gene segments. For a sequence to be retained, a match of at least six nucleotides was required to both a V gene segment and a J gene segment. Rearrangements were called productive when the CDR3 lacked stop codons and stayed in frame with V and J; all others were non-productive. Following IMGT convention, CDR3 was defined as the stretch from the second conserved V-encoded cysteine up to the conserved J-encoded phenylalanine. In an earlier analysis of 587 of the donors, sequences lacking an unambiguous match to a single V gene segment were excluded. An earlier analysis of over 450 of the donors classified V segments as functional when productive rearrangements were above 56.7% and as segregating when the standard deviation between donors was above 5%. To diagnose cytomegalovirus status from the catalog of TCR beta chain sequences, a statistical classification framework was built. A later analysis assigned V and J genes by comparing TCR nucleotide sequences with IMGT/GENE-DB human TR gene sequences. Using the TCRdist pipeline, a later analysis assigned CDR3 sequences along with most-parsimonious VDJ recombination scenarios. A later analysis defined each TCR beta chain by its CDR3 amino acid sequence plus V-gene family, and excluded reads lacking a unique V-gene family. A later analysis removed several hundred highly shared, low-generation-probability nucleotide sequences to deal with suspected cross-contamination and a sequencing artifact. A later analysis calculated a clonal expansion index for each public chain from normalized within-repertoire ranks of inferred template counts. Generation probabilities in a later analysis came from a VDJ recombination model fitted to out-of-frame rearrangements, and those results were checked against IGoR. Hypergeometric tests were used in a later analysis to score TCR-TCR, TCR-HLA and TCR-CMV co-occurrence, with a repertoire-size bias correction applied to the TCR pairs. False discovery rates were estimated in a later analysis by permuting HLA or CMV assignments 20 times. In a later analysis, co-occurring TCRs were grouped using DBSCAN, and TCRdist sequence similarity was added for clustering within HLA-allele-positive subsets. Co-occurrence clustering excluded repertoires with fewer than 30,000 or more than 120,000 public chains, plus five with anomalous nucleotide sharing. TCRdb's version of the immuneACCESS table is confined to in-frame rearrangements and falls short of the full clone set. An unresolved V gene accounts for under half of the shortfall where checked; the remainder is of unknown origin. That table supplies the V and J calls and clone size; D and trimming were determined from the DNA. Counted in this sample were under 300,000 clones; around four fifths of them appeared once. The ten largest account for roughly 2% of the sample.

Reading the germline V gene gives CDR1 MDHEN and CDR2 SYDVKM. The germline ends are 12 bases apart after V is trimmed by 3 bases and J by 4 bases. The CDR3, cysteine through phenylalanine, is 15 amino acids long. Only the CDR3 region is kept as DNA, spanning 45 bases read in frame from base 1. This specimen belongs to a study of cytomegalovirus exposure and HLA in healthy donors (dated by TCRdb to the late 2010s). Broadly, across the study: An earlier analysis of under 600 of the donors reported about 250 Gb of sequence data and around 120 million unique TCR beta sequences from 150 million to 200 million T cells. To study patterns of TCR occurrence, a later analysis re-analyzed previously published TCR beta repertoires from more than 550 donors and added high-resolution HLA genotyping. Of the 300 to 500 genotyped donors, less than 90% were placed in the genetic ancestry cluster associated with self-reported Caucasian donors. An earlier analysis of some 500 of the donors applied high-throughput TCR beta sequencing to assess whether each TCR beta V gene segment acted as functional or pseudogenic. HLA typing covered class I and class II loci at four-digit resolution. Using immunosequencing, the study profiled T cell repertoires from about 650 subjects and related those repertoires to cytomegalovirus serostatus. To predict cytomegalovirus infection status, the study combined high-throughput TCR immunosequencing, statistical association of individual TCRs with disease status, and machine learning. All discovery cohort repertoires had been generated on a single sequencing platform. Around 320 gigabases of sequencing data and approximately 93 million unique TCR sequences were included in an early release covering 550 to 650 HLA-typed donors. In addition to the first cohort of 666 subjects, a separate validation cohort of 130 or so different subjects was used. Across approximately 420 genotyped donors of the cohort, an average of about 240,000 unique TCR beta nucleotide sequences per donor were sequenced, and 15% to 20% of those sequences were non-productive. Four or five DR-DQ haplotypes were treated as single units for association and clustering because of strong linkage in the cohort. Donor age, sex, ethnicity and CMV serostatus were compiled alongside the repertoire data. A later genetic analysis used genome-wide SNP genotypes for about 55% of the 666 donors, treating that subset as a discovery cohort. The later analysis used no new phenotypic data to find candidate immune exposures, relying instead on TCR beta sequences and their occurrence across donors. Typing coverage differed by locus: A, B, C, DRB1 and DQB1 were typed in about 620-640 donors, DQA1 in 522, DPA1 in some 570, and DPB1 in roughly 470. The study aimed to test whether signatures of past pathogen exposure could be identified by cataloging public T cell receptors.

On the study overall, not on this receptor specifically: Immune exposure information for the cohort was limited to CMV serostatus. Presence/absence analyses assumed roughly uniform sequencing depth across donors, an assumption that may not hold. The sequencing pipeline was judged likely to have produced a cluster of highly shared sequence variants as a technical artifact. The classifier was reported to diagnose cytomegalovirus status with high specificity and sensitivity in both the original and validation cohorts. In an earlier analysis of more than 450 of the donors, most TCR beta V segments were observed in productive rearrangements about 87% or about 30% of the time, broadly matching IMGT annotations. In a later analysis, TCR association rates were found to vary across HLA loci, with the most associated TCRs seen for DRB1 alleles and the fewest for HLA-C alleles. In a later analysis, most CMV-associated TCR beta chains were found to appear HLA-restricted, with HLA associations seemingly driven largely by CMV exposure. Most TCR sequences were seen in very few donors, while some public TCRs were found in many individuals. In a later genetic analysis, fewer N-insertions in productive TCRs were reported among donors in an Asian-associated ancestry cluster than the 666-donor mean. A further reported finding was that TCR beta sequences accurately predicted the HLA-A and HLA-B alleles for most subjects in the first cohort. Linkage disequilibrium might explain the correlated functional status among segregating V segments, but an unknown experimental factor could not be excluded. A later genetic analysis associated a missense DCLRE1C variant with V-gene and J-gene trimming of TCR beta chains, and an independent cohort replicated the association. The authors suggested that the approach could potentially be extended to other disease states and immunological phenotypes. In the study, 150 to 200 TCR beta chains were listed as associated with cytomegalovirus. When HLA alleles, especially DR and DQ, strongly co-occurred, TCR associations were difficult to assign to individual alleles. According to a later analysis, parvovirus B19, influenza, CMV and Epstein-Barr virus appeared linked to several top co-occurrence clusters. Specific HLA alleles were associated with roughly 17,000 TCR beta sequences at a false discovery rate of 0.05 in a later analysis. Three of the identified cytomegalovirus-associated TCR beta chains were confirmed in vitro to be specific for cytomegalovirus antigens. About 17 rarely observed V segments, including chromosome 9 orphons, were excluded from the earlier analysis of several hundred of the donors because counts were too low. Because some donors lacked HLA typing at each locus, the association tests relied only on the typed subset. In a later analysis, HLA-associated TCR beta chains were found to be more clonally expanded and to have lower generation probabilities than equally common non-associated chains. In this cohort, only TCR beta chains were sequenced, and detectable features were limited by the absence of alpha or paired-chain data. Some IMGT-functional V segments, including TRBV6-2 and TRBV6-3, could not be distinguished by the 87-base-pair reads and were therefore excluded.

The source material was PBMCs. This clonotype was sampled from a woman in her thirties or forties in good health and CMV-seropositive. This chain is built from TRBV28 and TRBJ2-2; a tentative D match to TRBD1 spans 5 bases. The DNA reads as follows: TGTGCCAGCAGTTTTGGGGCGGTCTCCACCGGGGAGCTGTTTTTT. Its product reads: CASSFGAVSTGELFF.